The clone carrying this T cell receptor (beta chain) came up once. As yet, its antigen is unknown. This CDR3 spans 14 amino acids. With 3 bases removed from V and 9 bases from J, the gap between germline ends came to 16 bases. Germline values: CDR1 SGHRS, CDR2 YFSETQ. Assay: immunoSEQ multiplex PCR; the TCRdb copy retains only in-frame clones and omits some. The profile shows 140,000 or so clones, 75% to 90% of them singletons. This sample was taken from a study of T cell responses to AZD1222 COVID-19 vaccine. Study conclusions and caveats: After the peak T cell response, and only then, were repertoires sampled. Baseline seropositives among AZD1222 recipients totaled only 5 or 6.

The source is an adult in good health. The rearrangement links TRBV5-1 to TRBJ2-1; no reliable D call. Sequencing used peripheral blood, obtained on day 0 of AZD1222 vaccination. The CDR3 nucleotides are TGCGCCAGCAGCTATGAGGCGTTCTGGGGTGAGCAGTTCTTC. This sequence encodes CASSYEAFWGEQFF.